The T cell receptor (beta chain) under discussion was sequenced for a study of CD8+ T cells in alopecia areata. Trimming took off 3 bases at V and 3 bases at J, with 11 bases between the two ends. Germline CDR1 is NSQYPW and CDR2 is LRSPGD (reference sequence). The CDR3 has 14 residues. This clone was counted only a few times. Its antigen is not known. The genes are named according to mouse. Coverage ceases 4 residues before the CDR3 finishes, and the germline J gene fills in the end. Study conclusions and caveats: More clonal than normal scalp was lesional scalp, particularly alopecia totalis/universalis.

Cell sorting was performed on pooled cutaneous lymph node cells with CD4, CD8alpha, NKG2D, NKG2ACE and other markers. RNA was isolated and reverse transcribed to cDNA, the sequencing template. Profiling relied on immunoSEQ multiplex PCR, and the TCRdb table lists in-frame clones only, not all of them. The sample yields 100 or so clones, without any singletons. The sample was CD8+ T cells sorted from a lymph node. The TCR sequence derives from a C3H/HeJ mouse with alopecia areata. The strain is characterized by the MHC haplotype H2-k. The chain employs TRBV1 and TRBJ1-1; tentative D call: TRBD1 (6 bases). The sequenced part of the CDR3 DNA is TGCACCTGCAGTGCTCCGGAGGGGGACACA. It is translated as CTCSAPEGDT. The complete CDR3 protein is CTCSAPEGDTEVFF.